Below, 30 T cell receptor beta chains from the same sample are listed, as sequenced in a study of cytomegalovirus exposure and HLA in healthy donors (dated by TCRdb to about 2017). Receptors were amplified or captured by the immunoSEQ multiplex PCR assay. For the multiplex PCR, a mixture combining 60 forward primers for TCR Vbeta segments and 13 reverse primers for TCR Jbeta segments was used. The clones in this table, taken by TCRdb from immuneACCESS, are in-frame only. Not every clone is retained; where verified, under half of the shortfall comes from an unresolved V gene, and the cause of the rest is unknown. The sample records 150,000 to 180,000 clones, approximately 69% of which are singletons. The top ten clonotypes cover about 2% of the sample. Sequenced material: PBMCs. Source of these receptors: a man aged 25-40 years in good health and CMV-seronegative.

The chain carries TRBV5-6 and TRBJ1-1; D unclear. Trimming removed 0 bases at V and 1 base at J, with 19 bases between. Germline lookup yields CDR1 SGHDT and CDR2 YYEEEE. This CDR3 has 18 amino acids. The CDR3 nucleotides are TGTGCCAGCAGCTTGGCCGGGGTAGCGGCCTTCGGGAACACTGAAGCTTTCTTT. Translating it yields CASSLAGVAAFGNTEAFF.

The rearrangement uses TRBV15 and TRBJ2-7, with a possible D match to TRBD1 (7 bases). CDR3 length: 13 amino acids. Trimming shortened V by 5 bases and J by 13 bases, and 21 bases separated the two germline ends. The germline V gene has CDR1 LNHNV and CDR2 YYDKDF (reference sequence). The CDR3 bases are TGTGCCACCAGCCGACGCGGACAGGACTACCTTTACTTC. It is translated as CATSRRGQDYLYF.

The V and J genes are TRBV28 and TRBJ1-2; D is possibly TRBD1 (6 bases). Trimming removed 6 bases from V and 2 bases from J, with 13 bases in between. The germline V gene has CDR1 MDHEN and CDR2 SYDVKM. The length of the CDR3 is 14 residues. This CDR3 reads CASSDTGLNYGYTF. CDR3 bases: TGTGCCAGCAGCGACACAGGGCTCAACTATGGCTACACCTTC.

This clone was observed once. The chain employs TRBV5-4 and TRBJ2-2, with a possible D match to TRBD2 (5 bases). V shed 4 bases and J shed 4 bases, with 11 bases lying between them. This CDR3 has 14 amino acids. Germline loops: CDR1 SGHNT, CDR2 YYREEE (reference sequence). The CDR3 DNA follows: TGTGCCAGCAGCGGGTTCCGGGGCACCGGGGAGCTGTTTTTT. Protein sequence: CASSGFRGTGELFF.

The CDR3 here is CASSFVAGTDTQYF. The CDR3 DNA follows: TGTGCCAGCAGTTTCGTAGCCGGCACAGATACGCAGTATTTT. The rearrangement links TRBV28 to TRBJ2-3; D remains unclear. Per the germline V gene, CDR1 is MDHEN and CDR2 is SYDVKM. The CDR3 spans 14 residues. The germline V and J ends were trimmed by 3 bases and 1 base, with 8 bases remaining between them.

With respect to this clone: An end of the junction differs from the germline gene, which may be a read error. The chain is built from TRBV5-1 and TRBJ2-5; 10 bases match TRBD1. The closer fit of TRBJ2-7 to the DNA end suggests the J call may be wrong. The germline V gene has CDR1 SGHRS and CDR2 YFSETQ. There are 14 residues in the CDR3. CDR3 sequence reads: CASTLGTGAYEQYF. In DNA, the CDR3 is TGCGCCAGCACCTTGGGGACAGGGGCCTACGAGCAGTACTTC.

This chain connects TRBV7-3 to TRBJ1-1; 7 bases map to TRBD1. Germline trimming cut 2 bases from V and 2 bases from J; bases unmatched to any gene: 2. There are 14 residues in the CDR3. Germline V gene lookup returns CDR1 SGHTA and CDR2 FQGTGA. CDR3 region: CASSLGTANTEAFF. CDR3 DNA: TGTGCCAGCAGCTTAGGGACAGCTAACACTGAAGCTTTCTTT.

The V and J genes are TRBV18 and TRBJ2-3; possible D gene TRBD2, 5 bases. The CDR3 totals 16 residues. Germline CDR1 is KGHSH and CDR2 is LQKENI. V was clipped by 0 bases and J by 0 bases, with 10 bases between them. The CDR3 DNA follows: TGTGCCAGCTCACCACCCGGGCGGACTAGCACAGATACGCAGTATTTT. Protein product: CASSPPGRTSTDTQYF.

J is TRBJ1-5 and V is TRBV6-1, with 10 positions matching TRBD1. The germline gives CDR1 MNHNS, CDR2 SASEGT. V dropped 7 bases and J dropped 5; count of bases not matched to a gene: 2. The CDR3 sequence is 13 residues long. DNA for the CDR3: TGTGCCAGCAACGACAGGGGGCATCAGCCCCAGCATTTT. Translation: CASNDRGHQPQHF.

CDR3 nucleotide sequence: TGTGCCAGTAGTACTAGATCGGAGTTACCTACGCAGTATTTT. Its protein product is CASSTRSELPTQYF. The chain recombines TRBV19 with TRBJ2-3; D unclear. V was cut by 4 bases and J by 8 bases, with 16 bases left in between. The germline gives CDR1 LNHDA, CDR2 SQIVND (reference sequence). The CDR3 length is 14 residues.

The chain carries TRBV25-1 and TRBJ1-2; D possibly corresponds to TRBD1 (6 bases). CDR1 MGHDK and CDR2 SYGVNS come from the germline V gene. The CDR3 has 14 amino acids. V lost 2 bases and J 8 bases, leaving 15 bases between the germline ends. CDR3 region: CASSEGQGTGGYTF. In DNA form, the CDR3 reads TGTGCCAGCAGTGAAGGCCAGGGGACGGGAGGCTACACCTTC.

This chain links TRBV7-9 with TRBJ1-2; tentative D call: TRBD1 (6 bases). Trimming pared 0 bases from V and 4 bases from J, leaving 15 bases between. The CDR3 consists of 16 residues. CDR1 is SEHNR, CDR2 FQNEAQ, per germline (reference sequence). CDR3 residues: CASSLATYDRIYGYTF. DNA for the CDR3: TGTGCCAGCAGCTTAGCGACATACGACAGGATCTATGGCTACACCTTC.

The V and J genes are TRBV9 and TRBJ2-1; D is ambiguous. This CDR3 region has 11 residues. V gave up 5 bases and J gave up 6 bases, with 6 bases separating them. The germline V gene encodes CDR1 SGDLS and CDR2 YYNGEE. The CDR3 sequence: CASSSLNEQFF. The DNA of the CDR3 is TGTGCCAGCAGTTCCCTCAATGAGCAGTTCTTC.

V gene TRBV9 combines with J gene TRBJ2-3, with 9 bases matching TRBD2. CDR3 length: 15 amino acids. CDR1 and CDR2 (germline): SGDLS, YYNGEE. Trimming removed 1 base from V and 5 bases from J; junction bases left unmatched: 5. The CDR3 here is CASSVTAGGQDTQYF. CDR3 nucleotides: TGTGCCAGCAGCGTAACCGCGGGGGGGCAAGATACGCAGTATTTT.

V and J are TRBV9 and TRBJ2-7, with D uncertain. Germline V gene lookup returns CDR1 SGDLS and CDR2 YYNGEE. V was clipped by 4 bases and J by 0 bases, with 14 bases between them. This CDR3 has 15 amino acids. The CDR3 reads CASSPTPESSYEQYF. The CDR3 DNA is TGTGCCAGCAGCCCCACCCCTGAGAGCTCCTACGAGCAGTACTTC.

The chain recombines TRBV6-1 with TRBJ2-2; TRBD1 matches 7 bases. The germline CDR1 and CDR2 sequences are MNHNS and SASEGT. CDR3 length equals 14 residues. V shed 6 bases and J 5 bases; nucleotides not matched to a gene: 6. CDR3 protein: CASSQGGQTGELFF. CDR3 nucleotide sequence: TGTGCCAGCAGCCAAGGGGGACAGACCGGGGAGCTGTTTTTT.

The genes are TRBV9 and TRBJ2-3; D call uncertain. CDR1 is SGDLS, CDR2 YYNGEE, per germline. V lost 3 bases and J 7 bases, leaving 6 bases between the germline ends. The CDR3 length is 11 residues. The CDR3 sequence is CASSDTNTQYF. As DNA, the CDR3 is TGTGCCAGCAGCGACACGAATACGCAGTATTTT. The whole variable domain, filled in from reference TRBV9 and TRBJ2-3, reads DSGVTQTPKHLITATGQRVTLRCSPRSGDLSVYWYQQSLDQGLQFLIQYYNGEERAKGNILERFSAQQFPDLHSELNLSSLELGDSALYFCASSDTNTQYFGPGTRLTVL.

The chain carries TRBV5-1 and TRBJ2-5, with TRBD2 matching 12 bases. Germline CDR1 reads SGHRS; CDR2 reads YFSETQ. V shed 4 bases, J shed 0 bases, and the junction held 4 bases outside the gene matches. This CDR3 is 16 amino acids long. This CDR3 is CASSGGTSGYQETQYF. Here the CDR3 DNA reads TGCGCCAGCAGCGGCGGGACTAGCGGGTACCAAGAGACCCAGTACTTC. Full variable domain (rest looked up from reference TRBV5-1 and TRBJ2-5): KAGVTQTPRYLIKTRGQQVTLSCSPISGHRSVSWYQQTPGQGLQFLFEYFSETQRNKGNFPGRFSGRQFSNSRSEMNVSTLELGDSALYLCASSGGTSGYQETQYFGPGTRLLVL.

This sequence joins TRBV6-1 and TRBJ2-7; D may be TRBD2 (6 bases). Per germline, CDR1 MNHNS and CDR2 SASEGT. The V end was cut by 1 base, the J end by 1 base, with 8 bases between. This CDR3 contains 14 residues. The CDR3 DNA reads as TGTGCCAGCAGTGAAGACGGGGGTTCCTACGAGCAGTACTTC. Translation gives CASSEDGGSYEQYF.

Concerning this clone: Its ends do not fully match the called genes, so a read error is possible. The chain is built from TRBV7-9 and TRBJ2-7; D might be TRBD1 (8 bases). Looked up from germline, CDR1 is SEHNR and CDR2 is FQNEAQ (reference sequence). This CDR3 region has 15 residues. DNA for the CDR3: TGTTCCAGCAGCTCGACAGGGGAGGGAACCTACGAGCAGTACTTC. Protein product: CSSSSTGEGTYEQYF.

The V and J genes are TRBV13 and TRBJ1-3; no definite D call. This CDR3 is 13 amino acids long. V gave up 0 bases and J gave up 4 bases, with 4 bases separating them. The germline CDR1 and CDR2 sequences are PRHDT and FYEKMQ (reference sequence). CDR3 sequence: CASSLGLGNTIYF. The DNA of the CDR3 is TGTGCCAGCAGCTTAGGCTTGGGAAACACCATATATTTT. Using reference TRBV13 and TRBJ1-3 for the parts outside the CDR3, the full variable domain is AAGVIQSPRHLIKEKRETATLKCYPIPRHDTVYWYQQGPGQDPQFLISFYEKMQSDKGSIPDRFSAQQFSDYHSELNMSSLELGDSALYFCASSLGLGNTIYFGEGSWLTVV.

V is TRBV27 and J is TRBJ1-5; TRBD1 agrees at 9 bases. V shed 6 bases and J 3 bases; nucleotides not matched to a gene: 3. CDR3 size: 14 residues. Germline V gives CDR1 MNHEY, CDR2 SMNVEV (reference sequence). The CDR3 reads CASSRTGANQPQHF. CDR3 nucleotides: TGTGCCAGCAGCCGGACAGGGGCCAATCAGCCCCAGCATTTT.

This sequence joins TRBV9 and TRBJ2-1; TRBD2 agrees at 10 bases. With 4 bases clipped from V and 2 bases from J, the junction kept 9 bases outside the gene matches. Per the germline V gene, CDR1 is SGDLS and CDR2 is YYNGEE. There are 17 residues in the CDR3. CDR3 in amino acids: CASSSPVAGGTYNEQFF. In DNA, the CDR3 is TGTGCCAGCAGCTCACCAGTAGCGGGGGGCACCTACAATGAGCAGTTCTTC.

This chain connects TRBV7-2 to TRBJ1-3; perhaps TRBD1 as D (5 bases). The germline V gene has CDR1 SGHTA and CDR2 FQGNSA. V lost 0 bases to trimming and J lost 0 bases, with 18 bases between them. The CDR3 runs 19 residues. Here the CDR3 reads CASSLAAGHQFYSGNTIYF. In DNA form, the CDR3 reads TGTGCCAGCAGCTTAGCGGCAGGGCACCAGTTTTACTCTGGAAACACCATATATTTT.

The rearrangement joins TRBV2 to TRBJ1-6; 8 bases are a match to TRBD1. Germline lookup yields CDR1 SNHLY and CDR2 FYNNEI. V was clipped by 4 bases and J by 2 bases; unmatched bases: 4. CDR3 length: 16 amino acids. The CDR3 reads CASSGQGSAYNSPLHF. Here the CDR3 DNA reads TGTGCCAGCAGTGGACAGGGGAGCGCCTATAATTCACCCCTCCACTTT.

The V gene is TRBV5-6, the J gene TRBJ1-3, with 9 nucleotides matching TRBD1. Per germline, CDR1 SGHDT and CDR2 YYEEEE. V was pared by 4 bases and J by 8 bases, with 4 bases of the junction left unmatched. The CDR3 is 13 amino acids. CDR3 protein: CASSRDRVDTIYF. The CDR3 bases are TGTGCCAGCAGCCGGGACAGGGTGGACACCATATATTTT. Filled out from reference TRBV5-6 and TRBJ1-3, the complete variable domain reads DAGVTQSPTHLIKTRGQQVTLRCSPKSGHDTVSWYQQALGQGPQFIFQYYEEEERQRGNFPDRFSGHQFPNYSSELNVNALLLGDSALYLCASSRDRVDTIYFGEGSWLTVV.

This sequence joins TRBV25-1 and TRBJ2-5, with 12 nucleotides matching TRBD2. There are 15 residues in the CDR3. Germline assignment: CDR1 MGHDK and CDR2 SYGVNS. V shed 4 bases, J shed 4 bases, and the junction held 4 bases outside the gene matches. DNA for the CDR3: TGTGCCAGCAGTGCTAGCGGGGGGGCCACAGAGACCCAGTACTTC. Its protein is CASSASGGATETQYF.

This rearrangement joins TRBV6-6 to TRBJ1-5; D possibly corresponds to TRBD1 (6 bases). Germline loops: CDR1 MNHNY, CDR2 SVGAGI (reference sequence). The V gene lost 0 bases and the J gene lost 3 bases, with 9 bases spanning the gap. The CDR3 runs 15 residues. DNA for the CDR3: TGTGCCAGCAGTTACTCGGACAGTTCCAATCAGCCCCAGCATTTT. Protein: CASSYSDSSNQPQHF.

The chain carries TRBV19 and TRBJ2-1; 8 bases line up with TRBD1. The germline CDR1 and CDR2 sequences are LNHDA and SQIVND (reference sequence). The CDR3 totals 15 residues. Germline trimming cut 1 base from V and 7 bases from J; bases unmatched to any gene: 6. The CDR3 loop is CASSIASRGRNEQFF. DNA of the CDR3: TGTGCCAGTAGTATAGCCTCCAGGGGGCGAAATGAGCAGTTCTTC.

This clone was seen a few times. Written as DNA, the CDR3 is TGTGCCAGCAGTGGGGCAAGCGGGGGGGGGTACGAGCAGTACTTC. Amino acids: CASSGASGGGYEQYF. This rearrangement joins TRBV25-1 to TRBJ2-5; 10 bases fit TRBD2. The DNA end is a closer match to TRBJ2-7, so the J assignment may be wrong. The CDR3 sequence is 15 residues long. Germline V CDR1 and CDR2: MGHDK, SYGVNS.